This T cell receptor beta chain appears in the sequencing data of a study of T cell responses to AZD1222 COVID-19 vaccine. Study-wide findings and caveats: Donors were chiefly white British, with a greater number of females, and clonal diversity was perhaps underestimated. Across spike, vaccine-associated CD4 TCRs were found, dominant at 160-218 and 743-854.

About this clone: What it binds is unknown.

From germline, CDR1 is LNHDA and CDR2 SQIVND (reference sequence). The V and J ends lost 3 bases and 0 bases respectively, with 6 bases between them. This CDR3 has 13 residues. Sequenced by immunoSEQ multiplex PCR; TCRdb stores in-frame clones only, minus some. The sample consists of about 180,000 clones, 88% of them appearing once. This receptor was taken from an adult who received the AZD1222 COVID-19 vaccine. The sequences come from peripheral blood, collected 28 days after the second AZD1222 dose. The chain uses TRBV19 and TRBJ2-7; the D is unclear. The CDR3 DNA sequence: TGTGCCAGTAGTATCGGAAACTCCTACGAGCAGTACTTC. It is translated as CASSIGNSYEQYF.